Given below is one T cell receptor (beta chain) in context. Because the CDR3's place on the DNA is in doubt, the DNA is left out and the CDR3 is given as listed by TCRdb. These data come from a study of blood T cells in healthy people across ages. The CDR3 adds up to 16 amino acids, both ends counted. A sample-barcoded 5' primer and a J-beta primer mix were used in a second PCR of roughly 7 to 11 cycles. TCRdb reprocessed the 5' RACE reads with MiXCR, giving one entry per CDR3 protein. The sample gives 1.5 million to 2 million distinct CDR3 sequences, 40% to 55% of which show up once; 2.1% is in the top ten.

The clonotype comes from a woman aged 40 to 49 in good health. Sequenced sample: blood. This chain connects TRBV21-1 to TRBJ2-3; the table gives TRBD2 as D, unverified against the DNA. TRBV21-1 is annotated as a pseudogene. The CDR3 loop reads CASSKVGSGSTDTQYF.